The 8 T cell receptor beta chains below were found in one sample sequenced in a study of blood T cell repertoires in COVID-19. Clones were sequenced by immunoSEQ multiplex PCR, and TCRdb holds only the in-frame ones, with some missing. The sample contains 100,000 to 150,000 clones, around 80% of which appear only once. The source material was peripheral blood. The receptors derive from a man aged 25 to 40 with COVID-19, enrolled during active disease.

The V gene is TRBV28, the J gene TRBJ2-7; TRBD2 matches at 14 bases. CDR1 is MDHEN and CDR2 is SYDVKM in the germline V gene. CDR3 length equals 16 residues. V shed 5 bases and J 4 bases; nucleotides not matched to a gene: 7. The CDR3: CASSEGLAGVRYEQYF. The CDR3 bases are TGTGCCAGCAGTGAGGGACTAGCGGGAGTTAGATACGAGCAGTACTTC.

V is TRBV5-1 and J is TRBJ1-1, with 7 bases that match TRBD1. Per the germline V gene, CDR1 is SGHRS and CDR2 is YFSETQ. V lost 1 base and J lost 1; bases outside the gene matches: 7. The CDR3 has 16 residues. The CDR3, as DNA: TGCGCCAGCAGCTTGAGGAGGGGGCGGGAGAACACTGAAGCTTTCTTT. Translated, it gives CASSLRRGRENTEAFF.

This clone was counted only a few times. This chain uses TRBV4-3 with TRBJ1-3; 7 bases agree with TRBD1. V lost 2 bases, J lost 0 bases, and 13 bases stayed unmatched. The CDR3 totals 19 residues. Germline V gene data show CDR1 as LGHNA and CDR2 as YSLEER. Written as DNA, the CDR3 is TGCGCCAGCAGCCAAAGATTCGGGACAGACGTCTACTCTGGAAACACCATATATTTT. As protein: CASSQRFGTDVYSGNTIYF.

This clone was seen a single time. The V gene is TRBV7-9, the J gene TRBJ2-7, with TRBD2 matching over 11 bases. V trimming: 5 bases; J trimming: 5 bases; junction bases outside the gene matches: 11. In germline, CDR1 is SEHNR, CDR2 FQNEAQ (reference sequence). This CDR3 spans 16 amino acids. The CDR3 reads CASSSATSGSSHEQYF. In nucleotides, the CDR3 is TGTGCCAGCAGCAGTGCCACTAGCGGGAGTTCCCACGAGCAGTACTTC.

The CDR3: CASSPVSGRAVDTQYF. CDR3 DNA: TGTGCCAGCAGCCCCGTTAGCGGGAGGGCTGTAGATACGCAGTATTTT. The V call is TRBV7-6, the J call TRBJ2-3; TRBD2 matches 11 bases. The length of the CDR3 is 16 residues. V lost 5 bases to trimming and J lost 5 bases; unmatched junction nucleotides: 9. Germline lookup yields CDR1 SGHVS and CDR2 FNYEAQ.

The rearrangement joins TRBV5-1 to TRBJ2-5; D is unclear. CDR1 is SGHRS, CDR2 YFSETQ, per germline. CDR3 length: 15 residues. V lost 0 bases and J 1 base, leaving 10 bases between the germline ends. In DNA, the CDR3 is TGCGCCAGCAGCTTGGCCGTCCTGGCCCAAGAGACCCAGTACTTC. Encoded protein: CASSLAVLAQETQYF. Together with reference TRBV5-1 and TRBJ2-5, the CDR3 gives the full variable domain: KAGVTQTPRYLIKTRGQQVTLSCSPISGHRSVSWYQQTPGQGLQFLFEYFSETQRNKGNFPGRFSGRQFSNSRSEMNVSTLELGDSALYLCASSLAVLAQETQYFGPGTRLLVL.

The chain is built from TRBV6-1 and TRBJ1-1, with TRBD1 identical over 10 bases. Per the germline V gene, CDR1 is MNHNS and CDR2 is SASEGT. This CDR3 contains 17 residues. J lost 0 bases, V lost 4 bases, and 8 bases had no gene match. The CDR3 sequence: CASSVGQGEVVNTEAFF. CDR3 DNA: TGTGCCAGCAGTGTCGGACAGGGGGAAGTTGTGAACACTGAAGCTTTCTTT.

V and J are TRBV19 and TRBJ1-1, with D tentatively TRBD1 (6 bases). Deletions cut 4 bases from V and 4 bases from J, with 10 bases between. Germline V CDR1 and CDR2: LNHDA, SQIVND (reference sequence). The CDR3 is made up of 13 amino acids. The CDR3 DNA reads TGTGCCAGTAGTAAAAGACAGGTCACTGAAGCTTTCTTT. Residues: CASSKRQVTEAFF.